This TCR beta chain came from a study of regulatory T cells in long-lasting Graves disease (dated by TCRdb to the early 2020s). Regarding the complete study: Patients with newly diagnosed Graves' disease had been on antithyroid drugs for under 3 months. This study used TCR sequencing and RNA sequencing of peripheral blood to compare persistent Graves' disease patients against newly diagnosed Graves' disease patients. The study was conducted in China and was registered as a clinical trial. A total of roughly 35 samples were covered by TCR sequencing, comprising some 13 persistent and roughly 20 newly diagnosed Graves' disease patients. Broad study findings and their caveats: Persistent Graves' disease patients showed lower TCR Shannon entropy and fewer highly expanded clones than newly diagnosed patients, suggesting clonal expansion. The small sample size was acknowledged by the authors as a limitation that may reduce accuracy. TRBV28, TRBJ1-2 and TRBJ2-5 were preferentially used in persistent disease, while TRBV20-1 and TRBJ2-1 were favored in newly diagnosed disease. Patients with persistent disease shared more public clonotypes (around 2,700) than newly diagnosed patients did (approximately 990). The study examined only peripheral blood because the primary lesion, thyroid tissue, could not be accessed. Only the TCR beta chain was sequenced and analyzed.

In regard to this clonotype: Its antigen is still unknown. Base qualities are not recorded, but no much larger clone differs from it by a single base.

Reading the label with the study, this specimen's time point is: newly diagnosed GD, antithyroid drugs for less than 3 months. RNA was extracted from PBMCs in TRIzol for both TCR sequencing and RNA sequencing. The diagnosis of Graves' disease was made according to American Thyroid Association guidelines. Patients were recruited from an endocrinology department in Xi'an, China. Each patient gave roughly 10 milliliters of peripheral blood, collected in an EDTA anticoagulant tube. Ficoll Paque Plus density gradient separation was used to isolate PBMCs, and no additional T cell sorting was done. An Agilent 2100 Bioanalyzer and agarose gel were used to check RNA quality, while a NanoDrop 2000 measured RNA concentration. Trimming costs V 3 bases and J 8 bases, and their ends lie 19 bases apart. The CDR3 starts with the cysteine, ends with the phenylalanine, and has 14 residues. Of all the DNA, just the CDR3 is kept, 42 bases in frame from base 1. From a lookup of the germline V gene (reference sequence), CDR1 and CDR2 are DFQATT and SNEGSKA.

Library generation was performed with multiplex PCR. Sequencing was carried out with an Illumina HiSeq 4000. CDR3 regions were amplified by Arm-PCR with iRepertoire HTBI primers to construct TCR beta libraries. Before sequencing, the PCR products went through gel purification. The original pipeline was this. A total of around 59 TRBV and 14 TRBJ segments were identified across samples and were used for gene usage analysis of CDR3 amino acid clonotypes. COPE and FqMerger were used to merge the filtered high-quality paired reads into contigs. Contigs were aligned with BLAST to IMGT TRBV, TRBD and TRBJ reference genes, and CDR3 was defined per IMGT. Highly expanded clones were defined as clonotypes with a frequency above 0.1%. Shannon entropy served as the measure of repertoire diversity, while the Gini coefficient captured V-J evenness. Public clonotypes were defined as clonotypes shared by more than one individual. The public reads were quality trimmed at Q25 with fastp and then assembled into clones with MiXCR by TCRdb, keeping productive beta chains. Every distinct CDR3 protein forms one entry, paired with its most common genes and DNA. The V and J calls come from TCRdb's annotation, not from the publication. The sample profile shows about 560,000 distinct CDR3 sequences; about 16% of them were found once. The ten largest clones represent 12% of the sample.

This same sample was also part of a study on T cells in Graves' hyperthyroidism and ophthalmopathy. Per that second paper: Stable Graves' hyperthyroidism was defined as the absence of progression to ophthalmopathy over 18 months of follow-up. The hyperthyroidism patients were between 18 and 65 years old and newly diagnosed, with a disease duration of less than 2 months. Patients with uncontrolled infections, other autoimmune diseases, pregnancy or lactation were excluded. Diagnoses were established on the basis of clinical symptoms, serum thyroxine and TRAb, thyroid ultrasound, and orbital computed tomography. A first-round RT-PCR of the TCR CDR3 used the HTBI primer set with the Qiagen OneStep RT-PCR kit. Most expanded thyroid clonotypes (frequency above 0.001) were also detected in blood, a finding suggesting that blood repertoires may reflect thyroid immune responses. In cross-validation, a model built on a 13 V-J signature told ophthalmopathy apart from stable hyperthyroidism with roughly 87% sensitivity and roughly 82% specificity, and in testing the same model reached 80%/75%. In validation, progression to ophthalmopathy was predicted by the model with 70% to 71% sensitivity and around 75% specificity, a median of about 6.4 months before onset. TCR V-J signatures able to tell the groups apart were searched for in a discovery cohort of some 100 patients, of whom roughly 42 had Graves' ophthalmopathy and around 57 had stable Graves' hyperthyroidism. An independent validation cohort of around 20 hyperthyroidism patients and some 15 patients who later progressed to ophthalmopathy tested prospective prediction of ophthalmopathy. The roughly 100 discovery patients were randomly divided into training and test sets at a 7:3 ratio. In several Graves' hyperthyroidism patients, the study also compared T-cell repertoires from thyroid tissue with T-cell repertoires from blood. Following sampling, methimazole starting at 30 mg daily was given to hyperthyroidism patients, and high-dose intravenous methylprednisolone was given to ophthalmopathy patients. The libraries were constructed in a second round of multiplex PCR and then size-selected and purified. Paired-end sequencing of the libraries was performed with 100 bp reads on an Illumina HiSeq2000. SOAPnuke was used to process the raw data, with reads discarded if the reads contained adapters or uncalled bases, had a mean Phred below 15, or lacked an exact constant-primer or identifier match. COPE v1.2.5 was used to merge high-quality paired reads, and clonotypes were defined as unique nucleotide sequences. MiTCR v1.1 was used to align clonotypes to the IMGT TRBV, TRBD and TRBJ reference segments. The analysis was restricted to V-J combinations with a frequency above 0.0001, which together covered 99% to 99.2% of the repertoires. A TCS score was defined as the ratio between F50 (clonal expansion) and ExV (chaos), using BLOSUM62-based TCRdist between CDR3 peptides within each V-J. Welch's t-statistics and random forest reduced 514 V-J features to roughly 13, which were used in a naive Bayes classifier (R e1071). Sample size was not statistically predetermined, and investigators were not blinded to group allocation. TCR Vbeta CDR3 sequencing of 120 to 150 peripheral blood samples (43 ophthalmopathy, under 80 hyperthyroidism and approximately 17 progressor patients) is reported in the paper.

Sequenced material: peripheral blood mononuclear cells (PBMCs), taken at new diagnosis, from a patient treated with antithyroid drugs. This clonotype was sampled from a man aged 18 to 35 with Graves disease. Donor details come from another sample of the same person, matched by shared clones. In this chain, TRBV20-1 is recombined with TRBJ1-2; the D region possibly corresponds to TRBD1 (6 bases align). The DNA is TGCAGTGCTAGCCCACTACAGGGAATGAGGGGCTACACCTTC. This codes for CSASPLQGMRGYTF.